A selection of T cell receptor beta chains follows, all from one sample in a study of cytomegalovirus exposure and HLA in healthy donors. Clones were read by immunoSEQ multiplex PCR, and TCRdb kept only the in-frame ones, dropping some. The data show around 150,000 clones, 75% to 90% seen once. Sequencing used PBMCs. These receptors all come from a woman aged 18 to 35 in good health and CMV-seronegative. The CDR3 runs from the conserved cysteine through the conserved F or W. A D gene is named only where the DNA matches it firmly. Clone size, where shown, is once, few, many, or a class for clones that have expanded.

abundance: NA
v_gene: TRBV6-5
d_gene: NA
j_gene: TRBJ1-6
CDR3nt: TGTGCCAGCAGTTTCGGAGGTGGGGTGAATAATTCACCCCTCCACTTT
CDR3aa: CASSFGGGVNNSPLHF

abundance: NA
v_gene: TRBV7-2
d_gene: TRBD1
j_gene: TRBJ1-2
CDR3nt: TGTGCCAGCAGCTTGTTGGGACAGCCCTATGGCTACACCTTC
CDR3aa: CASSLLGQPYGYTF

abundance: NA
v_gene: TRBV7-9
d_gene: TRBD1
j_gene: TRBJ1-1
CDR3nt: TGTGCCAGCAGCCTCAGAGGGGGCTCAGCGGAAGTGAACACTGAAGCTTTCTTT
CDR3aa: CASSLRGGSAEVNTEAFF

abundance: once
v_gene: TRBV5-1
d_gene: NA
j_gene: TRBJ2-2
CDR3nt: TGCGCCAGCAGCTTGGGGCAGGGCAGGGGCACCGGGGAGCTGTTTTTT
CDR3aa: CASSLGQGRGTGELFF

abundance: NA
v_gene: TRBV6-5
d_gene: NA
j_gene: TRBJ2-5
CDR3nt: TGTGCCAGCAGTTACGGGGCGGTACAAGAGACCCAGTACTTC
CDR3aa: CASSYGAVQETQYF

abundance: once
v_gene: TRBV11-2
d_gene: TRBD1
j_gene: TRBJ1-5
CDR3nt: TGTGCCAGCAGCTTAGATTGGAAACAGGGGGGCGATCAGCCCCAGCATTTT
CDR3aa: CASSLDWKQGGDQPQHF

abundance: few
v_gene: TRBV7-9
d_gene: TRBD1
j_gene: TRBJ1-6
CDR3nt: TGTGCCAGCAGCCGGGGACAGGGAAGGAATTCACCCCTCCACTTT
CDR3aa: CASSRGQGRNSPLHF

abundance: NA
v_gene: TRBV10-3
d_gene: TRBD1
j_gene: TRBJ1-2
CDR3nt: TGTGCCATCAGCCCCGGGACAGGAGTCTATGGCTACACCTTC
CDR3aa: CAISPGTGVYGYTF

abundance: NA
v_gene: TRBV27
d_gene: NA
j_gene: TRBJ1-1
CDR3nt: TGTGCCAGCAGTTTATACGGGGGGACTGAAGCTTTCTTT
CDR3aa: CASSLYGGTEAFF

abundance: many
v_gene: TRBV19
d_gene: NA
j_gene: TRBJ1-2
CDR3nt: TGTGCCAGTAGTATAGTGAGCTATGGCTACACCTTC
CDR3aa: CASSIVSYGYTF

abundance: NA
v_gene: TRBV7-2
d_gene: NA
j_gene: TRBJ1-2
CDR3nt: TGTGCCAGCAGCTTAGAGTTGGCTGGCTACACCTTC
CDR3aa: CASSLELAGYTF

abundance: NA
v_gene: TRBV30
d_gene: NA
j_gene: TRBJ1-2
CDR3nt: TGTGCCTGGAGTGTGGGGAGGAGAGGCTACACCTTC
CDR3aa: CAWSVGRRGYTF

abundance: NA
v_gene: TRBV4-1
d_gene: TRBD2
j_gene: TRBJ2-7
CDR3nt: TGCGCCAGCAGCCAAGATCCGGGGGAGGGAGCCTACGAGCAGTACTTC
CDR3aa: CASSQDPGEGAYEQYF

abundance: NA
v_gene: TRBV9
d_gene: TRBD2
j_gene: TRBJ2-3
CDR3nt: TGTGCCAGCAGCACCTTAGCGGGAGCAGATACGCAGTATTTT
CDR3aa: CASSTLAGADTQYF

abundance: NA
v_gene: TRBV5-1
d_gene: NA
j_gene: TRBJ2-1
CDR3nt: TGCGCCAGCAGCTATGCTCCGGGACATAGGTTCTTC
CDR3aa: CASSYAPGHRFF

abundance: NA
v_gene: TRBV9
d_gene: TRBD2
j_gene: TRBJ2-5
CDR3nt: TGTGCCAGCAGCGAGTCCCCCTTTAGCGGGAGGGAGACCCAGTACTTC
CDR3aa: CASSESPFSGRETQYF

abundance: NA
v_gene: TRBV4-3
d_gene: NA
j_gene: TRBJ2-7
CDR3nt: TGCGCCAGCAGCCAGGGGGCTGGCGGGTCCTACGAGCAGTACTTC
CDR3aa: CASSQGAGGSYEQYF

abundance: NA
v_gene: TRBV28
d_gene: TRBD2
j_gene: TRBJ2-5
CDR3nt: TGTGCCAGCAGTTTATCTAGCGGGAGTGAAGAGACCCAGTACTTC
CDR3aa: CASSLSSGSEETQYF

abundance: once
v_gene: TRBV27
d_gene: NA
j_gene: TRBJ2-5
CDR3nt: TGTGCCAGCAGTTTAGAAAGGAGGGGAGAGACCCAGTACTTC
CDR3aa: CASSLERRGETQYF

abundance: NA
v_gene: TRBV5-1
d_gene: NA
j_gene: TRBJ2-6
CDR3nt: TGCGCCAGCAAAGGGGTCCCTTACTCTGGGGCCAACGTCCTGACTTTC
CDR3aa: CASKGVPYSGANVLTF

abundance: NA
v_gene: TRBV27
d_gene: TRBD1
j_gene: TRBJ2-1
CDR3nt: TGTGCCAGCACCTGGACAGGGGCTGGGAACAATGAGCAGTTCTTC
CDR3aa: CASTWTGAGNNEQFF

abundance: NA
v_gene: TRBV18
d_gene: TRBD1
j_gene: TRBJ1-5
CDR3nt: TGTGCCAGCTCATTGGGACAGGGTCTTATGGGCAATCAGCCCCAGCATTTT
CDR3aa: CASSLGQGLMGNQPQHF

abundance: NA
v_gene: TRBV7-6
d_gene: NA
j_gene: TRBJ1-4
CDR3nt: TGTGCCAGCAGCTTGGGGGGGGGTGATGAAAAACTGTTTTTT
CDR3aa: CASSLGGGDEKLFF

abundance: NA
v_gene: TRBV2
d_gene: TRBD2
j_gene: TRBJ2-3
CDR3nt: TGTGCCAGCAGTGAAGCCCGGGGGGGAGGCACAGATACGCAGTATTTT
CDR3aa: CASSEARGGGTDTQYF

abundance: NA
v_gene: TRBV29-1
d_gene: TRBD2
j_gene: TRBJ2-3
CDR3nt: TGCAGCGTTGTAGATTGGGAGGGGTTCGGTACAGATACGCAGTATTTT
CDR3aa: CSVVDWEGFGTDTQYF

abundance: few
v_gene: TRBV5-5
d_gene: NA
j_gene: TRBJ1-2
CDR3nt: TGTGCCAGCAGCTTGACGGGAGGTTGGGACTATGGCTACACCTTC
CDR3aa: CASSLTGGWDYGYTF